The 31 T cell receptor beta chains below come from one sample, sequenced in a study of control samples from healthy donors and cancer patients. Libraries were prepared by immunoSEQ multiplex PCR; TCRdb keeps only in-frame clonotypes and omits some of them. Of roughly 120,000 clones in the sample, around 96% were seen once. The sequenced material came from blood. The receptors were gathered from a man aged 25-45 years in good health.

V and J are TRBV2 and TRBJ2-7, with TRBD2 matching 7 bases. In germline, CDR1 is SNHLY, CDR2 FYNNEI. This CDR3 spans 13 amino acids. J gave up 7 bases and V 5 bases, and 8 bases lay outside the gene matches. The CDR3 DNA is TGTGCCAGCAGTCCACGGACTAGAGAAGAGCAGTACTTC. As protein: CASSPRTREEQYF.

The chain carries TRBV7-2 and TRBJ1-4; TRBD1 aligns across 9 bases. The germline V gene has CDR1 SGHTA and CDR2 FQGNSA. V was clipped by 2 bases and J by 5 bases; unmatched bases: 3. The CDR3 runs 15 residues. The CDR3 nucleotides are TGTGCCAGCAGCTTAAGTGGGACAGGGAATGAAAAACTGTTTTTT. Protein product: CASSLSGTGNEKLFF.

V usage is TRBV4-3 and J usage is TRBJ2-7, with a possible D match to TRBD2 (6 bases). The V gene's germline CDR1 is LGHNA and CDR2 YSLEER. The CDR3 sequence is 16 residues long. V was pared by 0 bases and J by 2 bases, with 14 bases between. Here the CDR3 reads CASSQDRASGAYEQYF. CDR3 bases: TGCGCCAGCAGCCAAGATCGGGCGTCGGGGGCCTACGAGCAGTACTTC.

The gene calls are TRBV3-1 (or the pseudogene TRBV3-2) and TRBJ1-5; D unresolved. Trimming stripped 3 bases from V and 3 bases from J, with 12 bases between. The CDR3 is 15 residues long. From germline, CDR1 is LGHDT and CDR2 YNNKEL (reference sequence). This CDR3 is CASSQGRWSNQPQHF. The CDR3 DNA follows: TGTGCCAGCAGCCAGGGCAGGTGGTCCAATCAGCCCCAGCATTTT.

The chain couples TRBV4-1 to TRBJ1-6; D gene unclear. The germline V and J ends were trimmed by 0 bases and 7 bases, with 16 bases remaining between them. The V gene's germline CDR1 is MGHRA and CDR2 YSYEKL. CDR3 length: 17 residues. CDR3: CASSQDWARPTNSPLHF. The CDR3 bases are TGCGCCAGCAGCCAAGATTGGGCAAGACCCACCAATTCACCCCTCCACTTT.

The chain employs TRBV14 and TRBJ2-7; D call uncertain. Germline CDR1 and CDR2: SGHDN and FVKESK. The CDR3 extends over 12 amino acids. The V end was cut by 0 bases, the J end by 3 bases, with 3 bases between. The CDR3 here is CASSQDHYEQYF. The CDR3 nucleotides read TGTGCCAGCAGCCAAGACCACTACGAGCAGTACTTC.

This sequence joins TRBV3-1 (or the pseudogene TRBV3-2) and TRBJ2-1, with D maybe TRBD1 (6 bases). The germline V and J ends were trimmed by 4 bases and 0 bases, with 10 bases remaining between them. The CDR3 sequence is 15 residues long. Germline assignment: CDR1 LGHDT and CDR2 YNNKEL (reference sequence). CDR3 region: CASSPQGSSYNEQFF. CDR3 nucleotide sequence: TGTGCCAGCAGCCCCCAGGGGAGCTCCTACAATGAGCAGTTCTTC.

The J gene is TRBJ2-2, the V gene TRBV7-2, with 8 positions matching TRBD1. J gave up 4 bases and V 4 bases, and 2 bases lay outside the gene matches. The germline V gene has CDR1 SGHTA and CDR2 FQGNSA. This CDR3 spans 14 amino acids. This CDR3 reads CASSSTGGTGELFF. The CDR3 region has the DNA TGTGCCAGCAGCTCTACAGGGGGCACCGGGGAGCTGTTTTTT.

This CDR3 reads CASSQKSPTNEKLFF. DNA for the CDR3: TGTGCCAGCAGCCAAAAGAGTCCGACTAATGAAAAACTGTTTTTT. The chain is built from TRBV4-2 and TRBJ1-4; no definite D call. This CDR3 has 15 amino acids. Germline CDR1 reads LGHNA; CDR2 reads YNFKEQ. Trimming removed 2 bases from V and 2 bases from J, with 9 bases in between.

This chain joins TRBV30 and TRBJ1-5; 8 bases fit TRBD1. From germline, CDR1 is GTSNPN and CDR2 SVGIG (reference sequence). The J segment lost 4 bases and the V segment lost 1 base, leaving 3 bases of the junction unmatched. The CDR3 spans 14 residues. The chain's CDR3 is CAWSGTGGNQPQHF. In DNA form, the CDR3 reads TGTGCCTGGAGTGGAACAGGGGGAAATCAGCCCCAGCATTTT.

V is TRBV7-9 and J is TRBJ1-2; 8 bases are shared with TRBD1. The CDR3 length is 14 residues. Germline V gene lookup returns CDR1 SEHNR and CDR2 FQNEAQ (reference sequence). V gave up 6 bases and J gave up 8 bases; unmatched junction bases: 11. For the CDR3, the DNA is TGTGCCAGCAGACCGGACAGGGCCCAGGGGGGCTACACCTTC. Its protein is CASRPDRAQGGYTF.

V gene TRBV10-3 combines with J gene TRBJ1-1; a possible D gene is TRBD1 (6 bases). V lost 6 bases and J lost 4, with 18 bases in between. From germline, CDR1 is ENHRY and CDR2 SYGVKD. CDR3 size: 15 residues. The CDR3 protein is CAISDRTGLGTEAFF. Here the CDR3 DNA reads TGTGCCATCAGCGACCGAACAGGGTTGGGCACTGAAGCTTTCTTT.

The sample holds one count of this clone. The CDR3 here is CASSQGQGTFYGYTF. The CDR3 DNA reads as TGTGCCAGCAGCCAAGGACAGGGGACTTTCTATGGCTACACCTTC. The genes are TRBV11-2 and TRBJ1-2; 9 nucleotides align to TRBD1. CDR1 and CDR2 from the germline V gene are SGHAT and FQNNGV. CDR3 length: 15 residues. Germline trimming cut 5 bases from V and 4 bases from J; bases unmatched to any gene: 8. Full variable domain (rest looked up from reference TRBV11-2 and TRBJ1-2): EAGVAQSPRYKIIEKRQSVAFWCNPISGHATLYWYQQILGQGPKLLIQFQNNGVVDDSQLPKDRFSAERLKGVDSTLKIQPAKLEDSAVYLCASSQGQGTFYGYTFGSGTRLTVV.

The rearrangement joins TRBV9 to TRBJ2-1; TRBD2 might be the D (6 bases). Between the trimmed V and J ends, which lost 0 bases and 2 bases, there was a span of 9 bases. CDR1 is SGDLS, CDR2 YYNGEE, per germline. The CDR3 is 15 residues long. The CDR3 is CASSVGVAAYNEQFF. DNA of the CDR3: TGTGCCAGCAGCGTAGGGGTAGCGGCCTACAATGAGCAGTTCTTC.

This sequence joins TRBV5-5 and TRBJ1-6; D ambiguous. V was cut by 2 bases and J by 7 bases, with 10 bases left in between. Germline V CDR1 and CDR2: SGHKS, YYEKEE (reference sequence). The length of the CDR3 is 14 residues. The CDR3 loop reads CASSLPLRNSPLHF. CDR3 nucleotide sequence: TGTGCCAGCAGCTTACCCCTTCGGAATTCACCCCTCCACTTT.

The chain links TRBV6-5 to TRBJ2-5; 8 bases fit TRBD2. CDR1 MNHEY and CDR2 SVGAGI come from the germline V gene. The CDR3 has 15 amino acids. V lost 1 base, J lost 8 bases, and 9 bases stayed unmatched. CDR3 coding DNA: TGTGCCAGCAGTTACTTCCCGGGACTAGAGGGAACCCAGTACTTC. Residues: CASSYFPGLEGTQYF.

The V and J genes are TRBV3-1 (or the pseudogene TRBV3-2) and TRBJ1-3; 10 nucleotides line up with TRBD1. CDR1 and CDR2 from the germline V gene are LGHDT and YNNKEL (reference sequence). V lost 2 bases to trimming and J lost 3 bases; unmatched junction nucleotides: 7. The CDR3 covers 17 residues. The CDR3 loop reads CASSQRQGARIGNTIYF. The DNA for the CDR3 is TGTGCCAGCAGCCAACGACAGGGGGCGCGCATTGGAAACACCATATATTTT.

The chain uses TRBV3-1 (or the pseudogene TRBV3-2) and TRBJ2-1, with 7 bases aligning to TRBD2. V gave up 1 base and J gave up 0 bases; unmatched junction bases: 6. This CDR3 comprises 17 residues. Per germline, CDR1 LGHDT and CDR2 YNNKEL (reference sequence). CDR3 nucleotides: TGTGCCAGCAGCCAAGGGACGTGGGGGGGCTCCTACAATGAGCAGTTCTTC. Protein: CASSQGTWGGSYNEQFF.

The rearrangement joins TRBV4-1 to TRBJ1-6; D might be TRBD1 (6 bases). The CDR3 is 18 residues long. V lost 4 bases to trimming and J lost 10 bases, with 26 bases between them. The germline V gene has CDR1 MGHRA and CDR2 YSYEKL. The CDR3 is CASSPTLDSPVLYSPLHF. CDR3 sequence (DNA): TGCGCCAGCAGCCCAACCCTGGACAGCCCCGTCCTCTACTCACCCCTCCACTTT.

The rearrangement joins TRBV6-5 to TRBJ2-3; D is uncertain. The CDR3 extends over 13 amino acids. V gave up 2 bases and J gave up 4 bases, with 7 bases separating them. Germline CDR1 and CDR2: MNHEY and SVGAGI. In DNA, the CDR3 is TGTGCCAGCAGTTACCCGTCCTCAGATACGCAGTATTTT. It is translated as CASSYPSSDTQYF.

The CDR3 is CSVGHGYNQPQHF. Written as DNA, the CDR3 is TGCAGCGTTGGGCACGGCTACAATCAGCCCCAGCATTTT. The V gene is TRBV29-1, the J gene TRBJ1-5; D uncertain. CDR3 length equals 13 residues. V was clipped by 4 bases and J by 3 bases, with 10 bases between them. Looked up from germline, CDR1 is SQVTM and CDR2 is ANQGSEA.

The chain combines TRBV6-6 with TRBJ1-2; possibly TRBD1 for D (6 bases). From germline, CDR1 is MNHNY and CDR2 SVGAGI (reference sequence). V was cut by 5 bases and J by 0 bases, with 13 bases left in between. CDR3 length equals 15 residues. The CDR3 DNA is TGTGCCAGCAGTAATTGGGAGGGGGCTAACTATGGCTACACCTTC. Protein product: CASSNWEGANYGYTF.

The chain employs TRBV5-1 and TRBJ2-5; 13 nucleotides agree with TRBD2. The CDR3 runs 18 residues. V shed 2 bases, J shed 2 bases, and the junction held 9 bases outside the gene matches. Germline V gene lookup returns CDR1 SGHRS and CDR2 YFSETQ. The CDR3 coding sequence is TGCGCCAGCAGCTTATGGGTCCAGACTAGCGGGGGGCAAGAGACCCAGTACTTC. Its protein is CASSLWVQTSGGQETQYF.

The chain links TRBV25-1 to TRBJ1-1; tentatively, D is TRBD1 (6 bases). Trimming removed 6 bases at V and 1 base at J, with 12 bases between. The germline gives CDR1 MGHDK, CDR2 SYGVNS. The CDR3 is 14 amino acids. The CDR3 DNA reads as TGTGCCAGCAGGGTGGGGGGGGCGAACACTGAAGCTTTCTTT. Encoded protein: CASRVGGANTEAFF.

The chain couples TRBV7-9 to TRBJ1-5, with D maybe TRBD1 (5 bases). The V and J ends lost 5 bases and 9 bases respectively, with 17 bases between them. Germline V gene data show CDR1 as SEHNR and CDR2 as FQNEAQ (reference sequence). CDR3 length: 14 amino acids. As DNA, the CDR3 is TGTGCCAGCAGCCCGGAAGTAACCCAGGGGCCCCAGCATTTT. Its protein product is CASSPEVTQGPQHF. Using reference TRBV7-9 and TRBJ1-5 for the parts outside the CDR3, the full variable domain is DTGVSQNPRHKITKRGQNVTFRCDPISEHNRLYWYRQTLGQGPEFLTYFQNEAQLEKSRLLSDRFSAERPKGSFSTLEIQRTEQGDSAMYLCASSPEVTQGPQHFGDGTRLSIL.

This sequence joins TRBV19 and TRBJ2-2, with TRBD2 matching 8 bases. The CDR3 contains 14 residues. The ends lost 6 bases at V and 4 bases at J; junction bases unmatched: 4. From germline, CDR1 is LNHDA and CDR2 SQIVND (reference sequence). CDR3 in DNA: TGTGCCAGTAGCCTGACTAGCGTCACCGGGGAGCTGTTTTTT. Its protein product is CASSLTSVTGELFF.

The genes are TRBV6-5 and TRBJ2-7; no definite D call. V lost 6 bases and J lost 4, with 16 bases in between. The CDR3 spans 14 residues. Germline assignment: CDR1 MNHEY and CDR2 SVGAGI. The DNA of the CDR3 is TGTGCCAGCAGCCTGGACCGGGTCGGATACGAGCAGTACTTC. Translation gives CASSLDRVGYEQYF.

This chain uses TRBV7-2 with TRBJ1-1; TRBD1 matches 10 bases. Trimming took 3 bases from V and 5 from J; bases not matched to a gene: 9. The CDR3 consists of 16 residues. Per the germline V gene, CDR1 is SGHTA and CDR2 is FQGNSA. The CDR3 DNA reads TGTGCCAGCAGCTTTGCCGGGACAGGGGTTCGGACTGAAGCTTTCTTT. This translates into CASSFAGTGVRTEAFF.

The chain uses TRBV3-1 (or the pseudogene TRBV3-2) and TRBJ1-1, with TRBD1 identical over 8 bases. This CDR3 spans 13 amino acids. Losses at the gene ends were 5 bases for V and 3 bases for J; bases not matched to a gene: 2. Germline CDR1 is LGHDT and CDR2 is YNNKEL (reference sequence). The DNA of the CDR3 is TGTGCCAGCAGCGGACAGGGCTACACTGAAGCTTTCTTT. It codes for CASSGQGYTEAFF.

The chain is built from TRBV5-1 and TRBJ2-1; TRBD1 matches 8 bases. Trimming took 4 bases from V and 0 from J; bases not matched to a gene: 15. CDR3 size: 19 residues. CDR1 is SGHRS and CDR2 is YFSETQ in the germline V gene. CDR3 DNA sequence: TGCGCCAGCAGCATGCCCGACAGGGGTGCCCTCAGCTCCTACAATGAGCAGTTCTTC. It encodes CASSMPDRGALSSYNEQFF.

V usage is TRBV9 and J usage is TRBJ1-2, with D tentatively TRBD1 (5 bases). The CDR3 has 13 residues. V was cut by 6 bases and J by 3 bases, with 12 bases left in between. The germline gives CDR1 SGDLS, CDR2 YYNGEE. DNA for the CDR3: TGTGCCAGCACCAGGGACGCTTACTATGGCTACACCTTC. Residues: CASTRDAYYGYTF.